A single sample is the source of the 28 T cell receptor beta chains below, sequenced in a study of memory CD4+ T cells and cytomegalovirus serostatus (dated by TCRdb to between 2018 and 2020). A FACSAria II was used to sort memory CD4+ T cells, defined as single viable CD3+CD4+CD8-CD45RO+ cells. Library creation used the immunoSEQ multiplex PCR assay. As stored in TCRdb, this immuneACCESS dataset retains in-frame rearrangements with V and J assigned. A fraction of the clones does not appear; measured against another copy, unresolved V genes explain less than half of the discrepancy, and the remainder lacks a known reason. The sample table lists just under 65,000 clones, 60% to 80% of them with a count of one. About 0.9% of the sample belongs to the ten largest clones. Sequencing used memory CD4+ T cells from blood. The receptors shown here come from an adult in good health and CMV-seronegative.

The chain links TRBV28 to TRBJ1-2; a weak D match, TRBD1 (6 bases). Trimming left V 9 bases short and J 0 bases short, with 11 bases between. This CDR3 has 13 residues. Germline CDR1 MDHEN, CDR2 SYDVKM. CDR3 sequence reads: CASYRTANYGYTF. The CDR3 DNA reads TGTGCCAGTTATCGGACAGCTAACTATGGCTACACCTTC.

The CDR3 nucleotides are TGTGCCAGCAGCCGAATGAGGACAGGGGATAACTATGGCTACACCTTC. This encodes CASSRMRTGDNYGYTF. The V and J genes are TRBV5-6 and TRBJ1-2, with 9 bases fitting TRBD1. CDR1 and CDR2 from the germline V gene are SGHDT and YYEEEE. V was clipped by 4 bases and J by 1 base; unmatched bases: 8. The CDR3 consists of 16 residues.

This clone showed up just a few times. The chain is built from TRBV6-4 and TRBJ2-2; D remains ambiguous. Germline CDR1 reads MRHNA; CDR2 reads SNTAGT. This CDR3 region has 14 residues. Trimming cost V 0 bases and J 6 bases, with 8 bases left between them. CDR3 sequence (DNA): TGTGCCAGCAGTGACTCTGGAGCGCCCGGGGAGCTGTTTTTT. Translating gives CASSDSGAPGELFF.

Only one count was recorded for this clone. This chain uses TRBV5-1 with TRBJ2-5, with unresolved D. The CDR3 totals 14 residues. The ends were cut back, 6 bases at V and 2 bases at J, with 14 bases in the middle. CDR1 SGHRS and CDR2 YFSETQ come from the germline V gene. In DNA form, the CDR3 reads TGCGCCAGCACCCCTGAAGGTTTTCAAGAGACCCAGTACTTC. Encoded protein: CASTPEGFQETQYF.

The chain combines TRBV10-2 with TRBJ1-5, with TRBD1 as a possible D gene (6 bases). The CDR3 has 14 amino acids. The V end lost 3 bases, the J end lost 7 bases, and 13 bases lay between the germline ends. Germline V gene lookup returns CDR1 WSHSY and CDR2 SAAADI. CDR3 in DNA: TGCGCCAGCAGTGACGAAGGGGGTCGGCAGCCCCAGCATTTT. Translating it yields CASSDEGGRQPQHF.

Turning to this clone: The junction differs from germline at one of its ends, possibly a read error. The chain carries TRBV13 and TRBJ2-3; D ambiguous. This CDR3 region has 11 residues. Germline CDR1 is PRHDT and CDR2 is FYEKMQ (reference sequence). The CDR3 nucleotides read TGTGCCAGCAGCCTAGGGCGTACGCAGTATTTT. It is translated as CASSLGRTQYF.

This clone was recorded once. The gene calls are TRBV28 and TRBJ2-3, with D possibly matching TRBD1 (5 bases). From germline, CDR1 is MDHEN and CDR2 SYDVKM. The CDR3 is 15 residues long. V lost 4 bases and J 4 bases, leaving 15 bases between the germline ends. Here the CDR3 reads CASSSPKGNPDTQYF. The CDR3 coding sequence is TGTGCCAGCAGTTCCCCTAAGGGGAACCCAGATACGCAGTATTTT.

The V call is TRBV28, the J call TRBJ1-2; 9 bases are a match to TRBD1. The J segment lost 5 bases and the V segment lost 6 bases, leaving 13 bases of the junction unmatched. In germline, CDR1 is MDHEN, CDR2 SYDVKM. This CDR3 is built from 16 residues. CDR3 nucleotides: TGTGCCAGCAGACGCAACCGGGACAGGGACCTATATGGCTACACCTTC. This encodes CASRRNRDRDLYGYTF.

This clone is deemed medium-sized. V and J are TRBV5-4 and TRBJ1-1, with TRBD1 identical over 8 bases. Losses at the gene ends were 3 bases for V and 4 bases for J; bases not matched to a gene: 8. The CDR3 is made up of 15 amino acids. Germline-derived CDR1 and CDR2 are SGHNT and YYREEE (reference sequence). DNA of the CDR3: TGTGCCAGCAGCTCAATGGACAGGGCGAGCACTGAAGCTTTCTTT. Protein: CASSSMDRASTEAFF.

V and J are TRBV2 and TRBJ1-4; a weak D match, TRBD1 (5 bases). The CDR3 spans 15 residues. Germline CDR1 SNHLY, CDR2 FYNNEI. V lost 7 bases and J lost 3, with 15 bases in between. CDR3 nucleotides: TGTGCCAGCATTTGGCAGGGCGCGGCTAATGAAAAACTGTTTTTT. Translating it yields CASIWQGAANEKLFF.

This clone has only one observation. V is TRBV7-2 and J is TRBJ1-4, with D possibly matching TRBD1 (5 bases). The CDR3 loop spans 14 amino acids. V lost 1 base to trimming and J lost 5 bases, with 8 bases between them. Per the germline V gene, CDR1 is SGHTA and CDR2 is FQGNSA. The CDR3 loop is CASSLGTGNEKLFF. For the CDR3, the DNA is TGTGCCAGCAGCTTAGGAACAGGCAATGAAAAACTGTTTTTT.

The chain has TRBV18 and TRBJ2-1; 13 nucleotides line up with TRBD2. V lost 2 bases and J lost 8; bases outside the gene matches: 0. CDR3 length: 14 residues. The germline V gene encodes CDR1 KGHSH and CDR2 LQKENI. In nucleotides, the CDR3 is TGTGCCAGCTCACCAACTAGCGGGGGGGATGAGCAGTTCTTC. Its protein is CASSPTSGGDEQFF.

J is TRBJ2-1 and V is TRBV27, with a weak D call TRBD2 (5 bases). Germline CDR1 and CDR2: MNHEY and SMNVEV (reference sequence). Trimming stripped 4 bases from V and 2 bases from J, with 15 bases between. This CDR3 is built from 16 residues. The CDR3 region has the DNA TGTGCCAGCAGTTACCGACTAACAAATACCTACAATGAGCAGTTCTTC. Translating it yields CASSYRLTNTYNEQFF.

This clone was seen a few times. V usage is TRBV9 and J usage is TRBJ2-7; D gene uncertain. With 4 bases removed from V and 0 bases from J, the gap between germline ends came to 11 bases. Germline V lookup: CDR1 SGDLS, CDR2 YYNGEE. The CDR3 totals 14 residues. DNA for the CDR3: TGTGCCAGCAGCCCTGGGCCAGGCTCCTACGAGCAGTACTTC. It codes for CASSPGPGSYEQYF.

The CDR3 sequence: CASSAISGLHNEQFF. Written as DNA, the CDR3 is TGTGCCAGCAGCGCAATATCGGGACTGCACAATGAGCAGTTCTTC. This sequence joins TRBV9 and TRBJ2-1; D may be TRBD2 (6 bases). V was trimmed by 3 bases and J by 5 bases, leaving 15 bases between them. The length of the CDR3 is 15 residues. The germline V gene has CDR1 SGDLS and CDR2 YYNGEE.

This clone was observed once. The CDR3 sequence is CASSPIPGTGAQGYTF. DNA of the CDR3: TGTGCCAGCAGTCCTATCCCCGGGACAGGGGCGCAAGGCTACACCTTC. V usage is TRBV2 and J usage is TRBJ1-2; TRBD1 matches 10 bases. V shed 5 bases, J shed 8 bases, and the junction held 14 bases outside the gene matches. CDR1 is SNHLY, CDR2 FYNNEI, per germline. There are 16 residues in the CDR3.

This sequence joins TRBV5-6 and TRBJ1-2, with TRBD1 matching over 7 bases. CDR3 length: 13 residues. With V trimmed by 4 bases and J by 5 bases, 5 bases remained unmatched. Germline lookup yields CDR1 SGHDT and CDR2 YYEEEE. In nucleotides, the CDR3 is TGTGCCAGCAGCCTGGACAGGCAGTATGGCTACACCTTC. Its translation: CASSLDRQYGYTF.

This clone has at least ten counts. The chain combines TRBV20-1 with TRBJ1-1; no firm D call. V was cut by 5 bases and J by 6 bases, with 10 bases left in between. CDR3 size: 11 residues. Germline CDR1 DFQATT, CDR2 SNEGSKA (reference sequence). The chain's CDR3 is CSAGYGAEAFF. DNA of the CDR3: TGCAGTGCTGGGTATGGAGCTGAAGCTTTCTTT.

The chain uses TRBV28 and TRBJ2-5, with TRBD1 identical over 9 bases. CDR3 length: 15 residues. The V segment lost 6 bases and the J segment 2 bases; nucleotides outside the gene matches: 7. Germline V gene data show CDR1 as MDHEN and CDR2 as SYDVKM. DNA of the CDR3: TGTGCCAGCAGCCGGACAGGGGCGTCTCAAGAGACCCAGTACTTC. Amino acids: CASSRTGASQETQYF.

V gene TRBV12-5 combines with J gene TRBJ1-6; 8 positions match TRBD1. CDR1 is LGHNT, CDR2 FRNRAP, per germline. The CDR3 is 17 residues long. V lost 2 bases to trimming and J lost 0 bases; unmatched junction nucleotides: 3. Here the CDR3 DNA reads TGTGCTAGTGGTTTGAGGACAGGGTTCTCCTATAATTCACCCCTCCACTTT. Translating it yields CASGLRTGFSYNSPLHF.

For this clone: The junction differs from germline at one of its ends, possibly a read error. The gene calls are TRBV19 and TRBJ1-2; D remains ambiguous. The CDR3 runs to 15 residues. Germline V CDR1 and CDR2: LNHDA, SQIVND (reference sequence). This CDR3 is CASSILNRANYGYTF. CDR3 in DNA: TGTGCCAGTAGTATATTGAATCGAGCTAACTATGGTTACACCTTC. Variable domain in full (rest from reference TRBV19 and TRBJ1-2): DGGITQSPKYLFRKEGQNVTLSCEQNLNHDAMYWYRQDPGQGLRLIYYSQIVNDFQKGDIAEGYSVSREKKESFPLTVTSAQKNPTAFYLCASSILNRANYGYTFGSGTRLTVV.

The J gene is TRBJ2-5, the V gene TRBV4-2, with TRBD1 as a possible D gene (8 bases). Germline CDR1 reads LGHNA; CDR2 reads YNFKEQ. With 3 bases removed from V and 4 bases from J, the gap between germline ends came to 21 bases. The CDR3 consists of 17 residues. The CDR3, as DNA: TGTGCCAGCAGCCAGGGGGAGGGCGGGACAGGTCGAGAGACCCAGTACTTC. Protein sequence: CASSQGEGGTGRETQYF.

This clone has only a few counts. The chain is built from TRBV10-3 and TRBJ1-1; weak D call: TRBD1 (5 bases). V gave up 10 bases and J gave up 1 base, with 16 bases separating them. Germline loops: CDR1 ENHRY, CDR2 SYGVKD. CDR3 size: 14 residues. As DNA, the CDR3 is TGTGCCACTAGTTCGACAGACAAGAACACTGAAGCTTTCTTT. Translation: CATSSTDKNTEAFF.

The CDR3 DNA follows: TGTGCCAGCAGGGAGGGAGAAAAACTGTTTTTT. It is translated as CASREGEKLFF. The chain combines TRBV2 with TRBJ1-4; D gene uncertain. The CDR3 contains 11 residues. Germline CDR1 and CDR2: SNHLY and FYNNEI. Deletions cut 6 bases from V and 8 bases from J, with 7 bases between.

V and J are TRBV7-8 and TRBJ1-1, with D possibly matching TRBD1 (5 bases). Germline V gives CDR1 SGHVS, CDR2 FQNEAQ. Trimming took 5 bases from V and 0 from J, leaving 16 bases between them. The CDR3 loop spans 16 amino acids. The DNA for the CDR3 is TGTGCCAGCAGCCACAGGAGCTCTCGGTTGAACACTGAAGCTTTCTTT. Protein product: CASSHRSSRLNTEAFF.

This clone was recorded once. The V call is TRBV2, the J call TRBJ1-4, with D possibly matching TRBD1 (6 bases). There are 13 residues in the CDR3. Per germline, CDR1 SNHLY and CDR2 FYNNEI. With 11 bases removed from V and 0 bases from J, the gap between germline ends came to 10 bases. The CDR3 DNA follows: TGTGCCGAGGGGGGGGCAACTAATGAAAAACTGTTTTTT. Protein sequence: CAEGGATNEKLFF. The complete variable domain, with remaining parts taken from reference TRBV2 and TRBJ1-4, reads EPEVTQTPSHQVTQMGQEVILRCVPISNHLYFYWYRQILGQKVEFLVSFYNNEISEKSEIFDDQFSVERPDGSNFTLKIRSTKLEDSAMYFCAEGGATNEKLFFGSGTQLSVL.

This chain uses TRBV29-1 with TRBJ1-2; tentative D call: TRBD1 (5 bases). The CDR3 contains 13 residues. Trimming cost V 0 bases and J 1 base, with 6 bases left between them. Germline assignment: CDR1 SQVTM and CDR2 ANQGSEA. In nucleotides, the CDR3 is TGCAGCGTTGAAGACAGGGTTAACTATGGCTACACCTTC. Encoded protein: CSVEDRVNYGYTF.

The chain uses TRBV5-1 and TRBJ1-1; D call uncertain. Germline V gene lookup returns CDR1 SGHRS and CDR2 YFSETQ. The V end was cut by 1 base, the J end by 2 bases, with 9 bases between. This CDR3 spans 14 amino acids. The CDR3 nucleotides read TGCGCCAGCAGCTTGTTTCAGAGTAACACTGAAGCTTTCTTT. Translated, it gives CASSLFQSNTEAFF.